The clone carrying this T cell receptor beta chain was counted a single time. Its antigen is still unknown. The CDR3 length is 18 residues. V was clipped by 1 base and J by 0 bases, with 17 bases between them. Germline assignment: CDR1 SGHVS and CDR2 FNYEAQ. Produced via immunoSEQ multiplex PCR; TCRdb's table is partial and in-frame only. The sample has about 1,600 clones, roughly 89% seen once. These data originate in a study of B cell selection in AIRE deficiency. Study outcomes and limitations: About 30.6% of healthy-donor shared Treg TCRbeta sequences appeared in patient Tconv cells. Patient Tconv and Treg cells showed healthy-like TCRBV usage, CDR3 length, diversity. Shared Treg sequences had shorter CDR3s, biased toward rearrangements with few non-templated insertions.

Conventional CD4 T cells were sorted as CD4+CD127+ cells. The source of this sequence is a human donor in good health. Sequencing input: CD4+CD127+ conventional T cells sorted from PBMCs. This chain connects TRBV7-6 to TRBJ2-3; D not resolved. The CDR3 coding sequence is TGTGCCAGCAGCTTAGTGGGTGGGTGGACCGCTAGCACAGATACGCAGTATTTT. Protein product: CASSLVGGWTASTDTQYF. The variable domain in full, with the rest retrieved from reference TRBV7-6 and TRBJ2-3, is GAGVSQSPRYKVTKRGQDVALRCDPISGHVSLYWYRQALGQGPEFLTYFNYEAQQDKSGLPNDRFSAERPEGSISTLTIQRTEQRDSAMYRCASSLVGGWTASTDTQYFGPGTRLTVL.